Sequencing of this TCR beta chain was carried out in a study of CD8 T cells in ankylosing spondylitis. General study findings and limits: About 8 highly homologous variants made up a TCR beta motif, and this motif appeared characteristic of ankylosing spondylitis blood.

This clonotype occurred many times. Its specificity is not known. In TCRdb, the 5' RACE reads were re-called with MiXCR into one record per CDR3 protein. The sample lists 300,000 to 400,000 distinct CDR3 sequences, around a tenth occurring once. Germline assignment: CDR1 DFQATT and CDR2 SNEGSKA (reference sequence). V gave up 2 bases and J gave up 2 bases; unmatched junction bases: 7. This CDR3 contains 15 residues. The genes are TRBV20-1 and TRBJ2-3; 7 bases are a match to TRBD1. The sequenced sample consisted of blood, either unsorted or a sorted T cell fraction (not recorded which). This sequence originates from a female donor with ankylosing spondylitis or in good health (not recorded which). CDR3: CSARKTGIITDTQYF. CDR3 DNA sequence: TGCAGTGCTAGAAAGACAGGGATCATCACAGATACGCAGTATTTT.